The following is a TCR beta chain sequence with its context. Its matching antigen is unknown. Distinct nucleotide sequences in the sample also encode this CDR3. The data were taken from a study of shared clonotypes between healthy human individuals. The assay ran at deep level. The repertoire was sequenced with immunoSEQ multiplex PCR; TCRdb's copy has only in-frame clones and lacks some. The sample carries 2 million or so clones, 90% to 95% recorded once. Study results and limitations: Enrolling few donors narrowed the genetic and exposure-history diversity that was represented. Naive CD4 clonotypes overlapped across a few donors at about 5.2%.

The CDR3 length is 15 residues. Germline CDR1 is LNHDA and CDR2 is SQIVND (reference sequence). V was clipped by 4 bases and J by 1 base, with 11 bases between them. All donors were healthy HIV-negative adults lacking recent acute infections or vaccinations. The sequence came from a man younger than 35 in good health. V is TRBV19 and J is TRBJ1-5; D ambiguous. The source material was naive CD4+ T cells sorted from blood. Regarding subset: CD45RA+ positively selected. CDR3 DNA: TGTGCCAGTAGTACGACCGGGCTGAGCAATCAGCCCCAGCATTTT. Its translation is CASSTTGLSNQPQHF.